The rows below give T cell receptor beta chains drawn from one sample of a study of T cells in localized non-small cell lung cancer. Libraries were prepared by immunoSEQ multiplex PCR; TCRdb keeps only in-frame clonotypes and omits some of them. The sample lists fewer than 100,000 clones, around 82% seen once, with 8% to 10% in the top ten. This specimen consisted of peripheral blood, obtained before any cancer treatment. Receptor source: a female donor aged 60 or older with stage I lung adenocarcinoma. Both conserved end residues are part of each CDR3. The D gene is left open where the match is weak. Part of the rows lack a size; the others show once, few, many or a class for expanded clones.

clone_size | j_call | d_call | v_call | cdr3_nt | cdr3_aa
. | TRBJ2-1 | . | TRBV5-6 | TGTGCCAGCAGCAAGACACATTACAATGAGCAGTTCTTC | CASSKTHYNEQFF
. | TRBJ2-1 | . | TRBV11-3 | TGTGCCAGCAGCCTAACAGGGTCTCGCAATGAGCAGTTCTTC | CASSLTGSRNEQFF
. | TRBJ1-5 | TRBD1 | TRBV7-2 | TGTGCCAGCAGCTTAGGGACAGGGGGGCGTCAGCCCCAGCATTTT | CASSLGTGGRQPQHF
. | TRBJ2-3 | . | TRBV7-9 | TGTGCCAGCAGCTTAGGGGACTCTTCCGGGGATACGCAGTATTTT | CASSLGDSSGDTQYF
once | TRBJ2-1 | . | TRBV11-2 | TGTGCCAGCAGCTTCTCCGACGGGGAGCAGTTCTTC | CASSFSDGEQFF
. | TRBJ2-2 | . | TRBV15 | TGTGCCACCAGCAGGGACCGGGGTTGGGCCGGGGAGCTGTTTTTT | CATSRDRGWAGELFF
. | TRBJ1-5 | TRBD1 | TRBV10-3 | TGTGCCATCAGACCTACAGGGGTGGATCAGCCCCAGCATTTT | CAIRPTGVDQPQHF
many | TRBJ1-1 | . | TRBV28 | TGTGCCAGCAGTGAAGCTTTACCGAACACTGAAGCTTTCTTT | CASSEALPNTEAFF
. | TRBJ2-7 | TRBD1 | TRBV6-5 | TGTGCCAGCAGACTACAGGGGGGAACCTACGAGCAGTACTTC | CASRLQGGTYEQYF
once | TRBJ2-7 | TRBD1 | TRBV5-6 | TGTGCCAGCAGCCCCCTTGGGCAACCCAGGGGGAACTACGAGCAGTACTTC | CASSPLGQPRGNYEQYF
. | TRBJ1-2 | . | TRBV14 | TGTGCCAGCAGTTACCGCAGGAACGATGGCTACACCTTC | CASSYRRNDGYTF
. | TRBJ1-5 | . | TRBV28 | TGTGCCAGCAGTTACTACCCTCAGCCCCAGCATTTT | CASSYYPQPQHF
. | TRBJ2-4 | . | TRBV2 | TGTGCCAGCAGTGGGGGTTTATCAAAAGCCAAAAACATTCAGTACTTC | CASSGGLSKAKNIQYF
. | TRBJ1-3 | . | TRBV9 | TGTGCCAGCAGCGTAGCCCAGGTAGCTGGAAACACCATATATTTT | CASSVAQVAGNTIYF
. | TRBJ1-1 | . | TRBV4-1 | TGCGCCAGCAGCCAAGATCAGGGCGATACACTGAGGGCTTTCTTT | CASSQDQGDTLRAFF
few | TRBJ2-1 | . | TRBV5-8 | TGTGCCAGCAGCTTTTTCGGAGACTCCTACAATGAGCAGTTCTTC | CASSFFGDSYNEQFF
. | TRBJ1-2 | . | TRBV7-8 | TGTGCCAGCAGCTCGGAGACAGGATGGAGGGGCTACACCTTC | CASSSETGWRGYTF
. | TRBJ2-1 | . | TRBV19 | TGTGCCAGTAGTATGCGGGGCACCTTAGGTCAGAGCTCCTACAATGAGCAGTTCTTC | CASSMRGTLGQSSYNEQFF
. | TRBJ2-7 | . | TRBV6-5 | TGTGCCAGCAGCCCCGGGGGCCGCGACGAGCAGTACTTC | CASSPGGRDEQYF
few | TRBJ1-1 | TRBD1 | TRBV2 | TGTGCCAGCAGTGTGGGACAGAGAAGGGAGAAGACTGAAGCTTTCTTT | CASSVGQRREKTEAFF
. | TRBJ1-1 | TRBD1 | TRBV7-6 | TGTGCCAGCAGCCCGCTACAGGGGGTATTGAACACTGAAGCTTTCTTT | CASSPLQGVLNTEAFF
. | TRBJ2-3 | TRBD2 | TRBV30 | TGTGCCTGGAGTCGCGGCGGGGGGTCGCGAGGTTCAGATACGCAGTATTTT | CAWSRGGGSRGSDTQYF
few | TRBJ1-5 | . | TRBV10-3 | TGTGCCATCAGTGACTCACAGGGAAATCAGCCCCAGCATTTT | CAISDSQGNQPQHF